One T cell receptor beta chain is described in this entry. Antigen specificity is unknown. Only in-frame clones appear in the TCRdb table, and some are missing; sequencing was by immunoSEQ multiplex PCR. Among roughly 90,000 clones listed, 70% to 90% were seen once. The data are from a study of OX40 agonist ivuxolimab in advanced cancers. About the study: Every 2 weeks, patients received ivuxolimab intravenously, dosed at 0.01 to 10 mg/kg. Each dose-escalation patient presented with hepatocellular carcinoma, melanoma, renal cell or head and neck cancer. Whole-study findings and limits: Compared with others, partial responders at 0.1-3.0 mg/kg displayed clonal expansion among the lowest.

Systemic immunosuppression or autoimmune disease history was grounds to exclude patients. V lost 3 bases to trimming and J lost 3 bases, with 15 bases between them. The CDR3 loop spans 15 amino acids. Germline V gene data show CDR1 as SGHRS and CDR2 as YFSETQ. This receptor was identified in an adult with an advanced solid tumor such as melanoma, head and neck, liver or kidney cancer. The sequenced sample was CD4+ or CD8+ T cells sorted from blood, obtained in a trial of the OX40 agonist ivuxolimab. This chain uses TRBV5-1 with TRBJ2-5; D tentatively fits TRBD1 or TRBD2 (6 bases each). The CDR3, as DNA: TGCGCCAGCAGCTCCGGGGGCGGAGAAAAAGAGACCCAGTACTTC. Translation: CASSSGGGEKETQYF.